This TCR beta chain originates from a study of shared clonotypes between healthy human individuals. In the study overall: Per-donor plates numbered three CD4 naive, three CD4 memory, two CD8 naive and one CD8 memory. Findings and caveats of the study: Sequencing depth was expected to influence donor clonotype sharing. Estimated richness was generally greater in naive than memory subsets.

As concerns this clone: What it binds is not known.

Several immunoSEQ plates received, in even portions, the genomic DNA of each subset. Some clones are missing from TCRdb's copy, which holds only in-frame ones; the method was immunoSEQ multiplex PCR. Of 2 million to 2.5 million clones listed, 85% to 95% are singletons. Trimming cost V 1 base and J 8 bases, with 18 bases left between them. Germline V CDR1 and CDR2: GTSNPN, SVGIG (reference sequence). The CDR3 runs to 15 residues. The TCR was taken from a man aged 18 to 35 in good health. Some clones in this sample may be carry-over from other donors' samples. V usage is TRBV30 and J usage is TRBJ2-1; D possibly uses TRBD1 or TRBD2 (5 bases each). Sequenced: naive CD4+ T cells from PBMCs. Subset denoted: CD45RA+ positively selected. The CDR3 DNA reads TGTGCCTGGAGTGAAATGGTAACGCTGGGGGATGAGCAGTTCTTC. Its translation is CAWSEMVTLGDEQFF.